The T cell receptor (beta chain) under discussion was sequenced for a study of memory CD4+ T cells and cytomegalovirus serostatus. Background on the study: This sample comes from healthy Belgian adults, under 10 CMV seropositive, around 26 seronegative.

The sort gate was single viable CD3+CD4+CD8-CD45RO+ cells for memory CD4+ T cells. This clone was recorded a few times. The assay was immunoSEQ multiplex PCR, and TCRdb's table has in-frame clones only and misses some. The top ten clones hold 0.5% of a sample with roughly 50,000 clones, 82% of them seen once. CDR1 is SGDLS and CDR2 is YYNGEE in the germline V gene. Trimming removed 0 bases from V and 6 bases from J, with 13 bases in between. This CDR3 region has 15 residues. The specimen was memory CD4+ T cells from blood. This sequence joins TRBV9 and TRBJ2-1; D not certain. The receptor was derived from an adult in good health and CMV-seronegative. Some clones in this sample may be carry-over from other donors' samples. The CDR3 nucleotides read TGTGCCAGCAGCGTAGTCGGTAGCTCAGGCAATGAGCAGTTCTTC. It codes for CASSVVGSSGNEQFF. Based on the CDR3 plus reference TRBV9 and TRBJ2-1, the full variable domain is DSGVTQTPKHLITATGQRVTLRCSPRSGDLSVYWYQQSLDQGLQFLIQYYNGEERAKGNILERFSAQQFPDLHSELNLSSLELGDSALYFCASSVVGSSGNEQFFGPGTRLTVL.